Listed below are T cell receptor beta chains from one sample, sequenced in a study of blood T cell repertoires in COVID-19. The repertoire was sequenced with immunoSEQ multiplex PCR; TCRdb's copy has only in-frame clones and lacks some. The table shows fewer than 200,000 clones, with about four fifths occurring only once. The sequencing input was peripheral blood. These TCRs come from a man between 65 and 80 years old with active or convalescent COVID-19. CDR3s include the opening cysteine and the closing phenylalanine or tryptophan. The D gene is left open where the match is weak. Part of the rows lack a size; the others show once, few, many or a class for expanded clones.

>NA|TRBV5-6|NA|TRBJ1-4
TGTGCCAGCAGCTTGGACGTAGCAACTAATGAAAAACTGTTTTTT
CASSLDVATNEKLFF
>NA|TRBV18|NA|TRBJ1-1
TGTGCCAGCTCACCACAGGGGGACACTGAAGCTTTCTTT
CASSPQGDTEAFF
>TRBD2|TRBV6-5|NA|TRBJ2-1
TGTGCCAGCTGTAGCGGGAGGGCAGCCCCTGAGCAGTTCTTC
CASCSGRAAPEQFF
>NA|TRBV6-5|few|TRBJ2-7
TGTGCCAGCAGTTACTCGGCGGAGTCCTACGAGCAGTACTTC
CASSYSAESYEQYF
>TRBD1|TRBV18|few|TRBJ2-1
TGTGCCAGCTCACGGGGGACAGGCGACTACAATGAGCAGTTCTTC
CASSRGTGDYNEQFF
>NA|TRBV9|NA|TRBJ2-6
TGTGCCAGCAGCGTAGTACCACTTTCTGGGGCCAACGTCCTGACTTTC
CASSVVPLSGANVLTF
>NA|TRBV30|NA|TRBJ2-7
TGTGCCTGGAGTCTTTCCTACGAGCAGTACTTC
CAWSLSYEQYF
>TRBD1|TRBV6-5|NA|TRBJ1-2
TGTGCCAGCAGTTCAGGACAGGGGGCCAACTATGGCTACACCTTC
CASSSGQGANYGYTF
>NA|TRBV11-2|NA|TRBJ1-5
TGTGCCAGCAGCTTGGGCCGCTTGGGGCCCCAGCATTTT
CASSLGRLGPQHF
>NA|TRBV20-1|NA|TRBJ2-1
TGCAGTGCTAGTAAAGGGGGAGCCTACAATGAGCAGTTCTTC
CSASKGGAYNEQFF
>NA|TRBV19|few|TRBJ1-2
TGTGCCAGTAGTATTATAGCTAACTATGGCTACACCTTC
CASSIIANYGYTF
>TRBD1|TRBV2|few|TRBJ1-1
TGTGCCAGCAAGGTAGACAGGGCGAACACTGAAGCTTTCTTT
CASKVDRANTEAFF
>NA|TRBV6-5|NA|TRBJ1-2
TGTGCCAGCAGTTACGCCGGGGAGGGGTACTATGGCTACACCTTC
CASSYAGEGYYGYTF
>NA|TRBV24-1|NA|TRBJ1-1
TGTGCCACCAGTGATTTTACAGGGCAAGCTTTCTTT
CATSDFTGQAFF
>TRBD1|TRBV10-3|few|TRBJ1-2
TGTGCCATCAGTCCGCAGCAGGGGGCGTATGGCTACACCTTC
CAISPQQGAYGYTF
>TRBD2|TRBV30|once|TRBJ2-2
TGTGCCTGGAGGGGACTAGCGGACACCGGGGAGCTGTTTTTT
CAWRGLADTGELFF
>NA|TRBV7-9|NA|TRBJ2-3
TGTGCCAGCACTCTGGCGGGCGCGGGAGATACGCAGTATTTT
CASTLAGAGDTQYF
>NA|TRBV19|NA|TRBJ2-1
TGTGCCAGTAGTATCGACTGGAACTCCTACAATGAGCAGTTCTTC
CASSIDWNSYNEQFF
>TRBD1|TRBV5-1|NA|TRBJ2-7
TGCGCCAGCAGCTTATCCGGGACAGGGGGCAAGTACTTC
CASSLSGTGGKYF
>NA|TRBV6-5|NA|TRBJ1-5
TGTGCCAGCGGAGCCCTAAATCAGCCCCAGCATTTT
CASGALNQPQHF
>TRBD2|TRBV10-3|NA|TRBJ2-5
TGTGCCATCCAGAGCGGGGAAGAGACCCAGTACTTC
CAIQSGEETQYF
>TRBD2|TRBV3-1/TRBV3-2|NA|TRBJ2-1
TGTGCCAGCAGCCAAGAGTCGGGAGGGCATCCTGAGCAGTTCTTC
CASSQESGGHPEQFF
>TRBD2|TRBV29-1|NA|TRBJ2-1
TGCAGCGTTGAACCCCTAGCGGGTAATATCTATGAGCAGTTCTTC
CSVEPLAGNIYEQFF
>NA|TRBV6-1|NA|TRBJ2-1
TGTGCCAGCAGTGAAGGACCGGGACTCGACAATGAGCAGTTCTTC
CASSEGPGLDNEQFF
>TRBD1|TRBV4-2|once|TRBJ1-1
TGTGCCAGCAGCCAAGCCCACCCGGGACAGGGGTACACTGAAGCTTTCTTT
CASSQAHPGQGYTEAFF
>TRBD1|TRBV7-6|NA|TRBJ1-4
TGTGCCAGCAGCTTACCTCCGGGACAGGTTAATGAAAAACTGTTTTTT
CASSLPPGQVNEKLFF
>TRBD1|TRBV3-1/TRBV3-2|NA|TRBJ1-2
TGTGCCAGCAGCTACCAGGGGGCAGGAGACTATGGCTACACCTTC
CASSYQGAGDYGYTF
>NA|TRBV6-5|NA|TRBJ1-4
TGTGCCAGCAGTCCAGGGACAACTAATGAAAAACTGTTTTTT
CASSPGTTNEKLFF
>NA|TRBV5-1|NA|TRBJ2-7
TGCGCCAGCAGCTTGGGGTCGCAGGGTTACGAGCAGTACTTC
CASSLGSQGYEQYF
>NA|TRBV7-2|NA|TRBJ1-6
TGTGCCAGCAGCTTCGCCCAGGGCGCCCTGAATTCACCCCTCCACTTT
CASSFAQGALNSPLHF
>NA|TRBV2|NA|TRBJ2-5
TGTGCCAGCGGGGGCCAAGTGACCCAGTACTTC
CASGGQVTQYF
>NA|TRBV2|NA|TRBJ1-5
TGTGCCAGCAGTGAAGCGACTGGACAACGTCAGCCCCAGCATTTT
CASSEATGQRQPQHF
>NA|TRBV11-2|NA|TRBJ1-1
TGTGCCAGCAGCTTAGAGGACAGCACTGAAGCTTTCTTT
CASSLEDSTEAFF
>NA|TRBV5-6|NA|TRBJ1-1
TGTGCCAGCAGCTTGGTTCAGGAAGCTTTCTTT
CASSLVQEAFF
>NA|TRBV7-6|NA|TRBJ1-2
TGTGCCAGCAGCGACGGAAGGACTGCTGTTTTC
CASSDGRTAVF
>NA|TRBV18|NA|TRBJ2-6
TGTGCCAGCTCACCACGGGGTACAGGGCCTGGGGCCAACGTCCTGACTTTC
CASSPRGTGPGANVLTF
>TRBD2|TRBV6-5|few|TRBJ2-7
TGTGCCAGCAGTTACTACGGGACTAGCGGGGACTACGAGCAGTACTTC
CASSYYGTSGDYEQYF
>TRBD1|TRBV28|NA|TRBJ1-5
TGTGCCAGCAGTTCCGATCAGGGGGCGGTCCAGCCCCAGCATTTT
CASSSDQGAVQPQHF
>NA|TRBV30|few|TRBJ1-1
TGTGCCTGGAGTGTCATCAACACTGAAGCTTTCTTT
CAWSVINTEAFF
>TRBD2|TRBV14|NA|TRBJ2-1
TGTGCCAGCAGCCTTCGATTAGCGGGAGACCCCTACAATGAGCAGTTCTTC
CASSLRLAGDPYNEQFF